One and the same sample provided the 10 T cell receptor beta chains below, sequenced in a study of T cells in Graves' hyperthyroidism and ophthalmopathy. Amplified TCR beta CDR3 regions derived from RNA transcripts. HTBI primers were used for first-round RT-PCR of the TCR CDR3. TCRdb redid the calling of the multiplex PCR reads with MiXCR, one entry per CDR3 protein. The sample gives approximately 700,000 distinct CDR3 sequences, 45% of which show up once; about 7.2% is in the top ten. Sequenced sample: peripheral blood or thyroid tissue (not recorded which). The receptors here all came from an adult man with Graves' disease, either hyperthyroidism or ophthalmopathy (not recorded which).

The chain is built from TRBV20-1 and TRBJ1-2; unclear D gene. Germline lookup yields CDR1 DFQATT and CDR2 SNEGSKA (reference sequence). V lost 5 bases and J lost 2, with 21 bases in between. This CDR3 is built from 16 residues. The CDR3 region has the DNA TGCAGTGCTCCCCCCCAGGACTTTGAGCCCAACTATGGCTACACCTTC. It codes for CSAPPQDFEPNYGYTF.

With regard to this clonotype: Sequence at one end of the junction differs from germline and may be a read error. The J gene is TRBJ2-5, the V gene TRBV6-6; TRBD2 is a possible D gene (8 bases). Germline CDR1 MNHNY, CDR2 SVGAGI (reference sequence). CDR3 size: 14 residues. CDR3 loop: CASTEPGQRETRYF. CDR3 bases: TGTGCCAGCACCGAACCGGGACAGCGGGAGACCCGGTACTTC.

This clonotype was observed a handful of times. This chain links TRBV5-1 with TRBJ1-2; possible D gene TRBD1, 6 bases. Germline V gene data show CDR1 as SGHRS and CDR2 as YFSETQ. The CDR3 totals 15 residues. Trimming removed 0 bases at V and 2 bases at J, with 11 bases between. CDR3 amino acids: CASSLEYRVNYGYTF. Here the CDR3 DNA reads TGCGCCAGCAGCTTGGAATACAGGGTCAACTATGGCTACACCTTC.

Comment on this clonotype: A junction boundary mismatches the germline segment, possibly from a read error. The chain combines TRBV2 with TRBJ1-4, with D uncertain. This CDR3 is built from 16 residues. Germline-derived CDR1 and CDR2 are SNHLY and FYNNEI. CDR3 sequence (DNA): TGCGCCAGCAGCCGTGGTCCGGGCGCAACTAATGAAAAACTGTTTTTT. Amino acids: CASSRGPGATNEKLFF. The full variable domain, rest sourced from reference TRBV2 and TRBJ1-4, is EPEVTQTPSHQVTQMGQEVILRCVPISNHLYFYWYRQILGQKVEFLVSFYNNEISEKSEIFDDQFSVERPDGSNFTLKIRSTKLEDSAMYFCASSRGPGATNEKLFFGSGTQLSVL.

J is TRBJ1-2 and V is TRBV29-1; unclear D gene. Trimming took off 8 bases at V and 4 bases at J, with 8 bases between the two ends. This CDR3 is built from 10 residues. The germline V gene encodes CDR1 SQVTM and CDR2 ANQGSEA. The CDR3 sequence is CSLGPYGYTF. CDR3 nucleotide sequence: TGCAGCTTAGGACCCTATGGCTACACCTTC.

This chain joins TRBV29-1 and TRBJ1-2, with 9 bases that match TRBD1. With 5 bases clipped from V and 10 bases from J, the junction kept 11 bases outside the gene matches. Looked up from germline, CDR1 is SQVTM and CDR2 is ANQGSEA. CDR3 length: 13 residues. The CDR3 region has the DNA TGCAGCGTTTTCCGGGACAGGGCAGCAGCCTACACCTTC. Protein product: CSVFRDRAAAYTF. Combining the CDR3 with reference TRBV29-1 and TRBJ1-2 gives the whole variable domain SAVISQKPSRDICQRGTSLTIQCQVDSQVTMMFWYRQQPGQSLTLIATANQGSEATYESGFVIDKFPISRPNLTFSTLTVSNMSPEDSSIYLCSVFRDRAAAYTFGSGTRLTVV.

The genes are TRBV4-3 and TRBJ1-2; D ambiguous. The V end was cut by 0 bases, the J end by 12 bases, with 14 bases between. The CDR3 runs 13 residues. Germline V gene lookup returns CDR1 LGHNA and CDR2 YSLEER. The CDR3 sequence: CASSQDRAAGNTF. CDR3 sequence (DNA): TGCGCCAGCAGCCAAGATCGGGCAGCCGGAAACACCTTC.

As to this clonotype: This clone may be a read error of a much larger clone one base away. The chain combines TRBV2 with TRBJ1-3; D call uncertain. Germline CDR1 SNHLY, CDR2 FYNNEI. CDR3 length equals 14 residues. In DNA form, the CDR3 reads TGTGCCAGCAGGGGGAATAGCGTTCAAGACACCACATATTTT. It codes for CASRGNSVQDTTYF.

This clonotype appeared a few times. V usage is TRBV9 and J usage is TRBJ1-1, with D unclear. V lost 4 bases and J 1 base, leaving 11 bases between the germline ends. The CDR3 is made up of 14 amino acids. Germline V gene lookup returns CDR1 SGDLS and CDR2 YYNGEE. CDR3 coding DNA: TGTGCCAGCAGCCAAGTGACATCGAACACTGAAGCTTTCTTT. It is translated as CASSQVTSNTEAFF.

The chain recombines TRBV29-1 with TRBJ1-2, with 10 bases lining up with TRBD1. Germline V gives CDR1 SQVTM, CDR2 ANQGSEA. The CDR3 covers 13 residues. V lost 6 bases and J lost 5; bases outside the gene matches: 6. This CDR3 is CSVGTGVKYGYTF. In nucleotides, the CDR3 is TGCAGCGTGGGGACAGGGGTGAAGTATGGCTACACCTTC.